These T cell receptor beta chains were read from a single sample in a study of CD8 T cells in ankylosing spondylitis. One entry per CDR3 protein results from TCRdb running MiXCR on the 5' RACE reads. The sample yields 200,000 to 250,000 distinct CDR3 sequences, around 11% seen once. The specimen was blood, either unsorted or a sorted T cell fraction (not recorded which). The receptor source for this set is a male donor with ankylosing spondylitis or in good health (not recorded which). The CDR3 runs from the conserved cysteine through the conserved F or W. The D gene is left open where the match is weak. The size field reads once, few, many or a size class.

D: .; size: many; V: TRBV5-1; J: TRBJ2-3; CDR3: CASQYVAVTDTQYF; DNA: TGCGCCAGCCAGTACGTAGCGGTCACAGATACGCAGTATTTT
D: TRBD1; size: many; V: TRBV20-1; J: TRBJ2-5; CDR3: CSALGTGMETQYF; DNA: TGCAGTGCCCTAGGGACAGGGATGGAGACCCAGTACTTC
D: TRBD1; size: many; V: TRBV28; J: TRBJ2-3; CDR3: CASSFGTAGITDTQYF; DNA: TGTGCCAGCAGTTTTGGGACAGCCGGGATCACAGATACGCAGTATTTT
D: TRBD1; size: many; V: TRBV6-5; J: TRBJ1-5; CDR3: CASSYAGGPNQPQHF; DNA: TGTGCCAGCAGTTATGCAGGGGGACCTAATCAGCCCCAGCATTTT
D: TRBD2; size: many; V: TRBV11-2; J: TRBJ2-3; CDR3: CASSSNYGTSGTDTQYF; DNA: TGTGCCAGCAGCTCAAACTACGGGACTAGCGGCACAGATACGCAGTATTTT
D: TRBD1; size: many; V: TRBV5-5; J: TRBJ2-7; CDR3: CASSLFQGVDEQYF; DNA: TGTGCCAGCAGCTTGTTCCAGGGGGTAGACGAGCAGTACTTC
D: .; size: many; V: TRBV12-3/TRBV12-4; J: TRBJ1-6; CDR3: CASSPDGDNSPLHF; DNA: TGTGCCAGCAGCCCGGACGGGGATAATTCACCCCTCCACTTT
D: .; size: few; V: TRBV18; J: TRBJ2-1; CDR3: CASSPPVQLHNEQFF; DNA: TGTGCCAGCTCACCACCGGTACAATTACACAATGAGCAGTTCTTC
D: TRBD1; size: many; V: TRBV29-1; J: TRBJ2-2; CDR3: CSDRDSHTGELFF; DNA: TGCAGCGATCGGGACAGTCACACCGGGGAGCTGTTTTTT
D: .; size: few; V: TRBV29-1; J: TRBJ2-1; CDR3: CSVEGQRSYNEQFF; DNA: TGCAGCGTTGAAGGGCAGCGCTCCTACAATGAGCAGTTCTTC